Listed here are 7 T cell receptor beta chains from one sample, sequenced in a study of T cells in Graves' hyperthyroidism and ophthalmopathy (dated by TCRdb to the late 2010s). Library method: multiplex PCR. The data were produced on an Illumina HiSeq 2000. The TCR beta CDR3 regions were amplified from RNA transcripts. The TCR CDR3 was subjected to a first round of RT-PCR using the HTBI primer set and the Qiagen OneStep RT-PCR kit. TCRdb trimmed the raw reads at Q25, called clones with MiXCR and kept productive beta chains. Rows are combined by CDR3 protein, so each entry shows the most common genes and DNA. This sample lists 600,000 to 650,000 distinct CDR3 sequences; about 17% were detected once. The leading ten clones occupy approximately 3.8% of the sample. The specimen sequenced was blood. The receptors derive from a woman aged 30 to 39 with Graves' hyperthyroidism.

This clonotype was counted many times. The CDR3 DNA reads TGTGCCAGCGCGTACCAGGTGAACACTGAAGCTTTCTTT. This codes for CASAYQVNTEAFF. This rearrangement joins TRBV11-1 to TRBJ1-1; D ambiguous. The germline V gene has CDR1 SGHAT and CDR2 FQDESV (reference sequence). V was clipped by 8 bases and J by 0 bases, with 10 bases between them. The CDR3 sequence is 13 residues long.

This clonotype was found many times. The V and J genes are TRBV6-6 and TRBJ1-2, with unresolved D. This CDR3 comprises 17 residues. Trimming stripped 0 bases from V and 0 bases from J, with 14 bases between. The V gene's germline CDR1 is MNHNY and CDR2 SVGAGI (reference sequence). CDR3 amino acids: CASSYSGPDIANYGYTF. CDR3 in DNA: TGTGCCAGCAGTTACTCTGGGCCAGACATAGCTAACTATGGCTACACCTTC.

This rearrangement joins TRBV20-1 to TRBJ2-2; D is perhaps TRBD2 (5 bases). This CDR3 is built from 12 residues. Trimming shortened V by 7 bases and J by 6 bases, and 12 bases separated the two germline ends. Per germline, CDR1 DFQATT and CDR2 SNEGSKA (reference sequence). The CDR3 DNA sequence: TGCAGTGTAGAGGGATTGTCCGGGGAGCTGTTTTTT. It yields the protein CSVEGLSGELFF.

This clonotype was seen ten or more times. This sequence joins TRBV5-5 and TRBJ2-7; TRBD2 aligns across 10 bases. V was clipped by 1 base and J by 3 bases; unmatched bases: 7. CDR3 length: 16 amino acids. Germline values: CDR1 SGHKS, CDR2 YYEKEE (reference sequence). This CDR3 reads CASSLRPRLAGYEQYF. CDR3 bases: TGTGCCAGCAGCTTGCGGCCGAGACTAGCGGGCTACGAGCAGTACTTC.

This clonotype was picked up a small number of times. The chain employs TRBV7-6 and TRBJ2-7, with 8 nucleotides matching TRBD2. With V trimmed by 5 bases and J by 3 bases, 15 bases remained unmatched. Germline CDR1 reads SGHVS; CDR2 reads FNYEAQ. The CDR3 totals 17 residues. The CDR3 coding sequence is TGTGCCAGCAGCCCTGGGACTAGTATTGCCCAGGACTACGAGCAGTACTTC. This translates into CASSPGTSIAQDYEQYF. Full variable domain (outside the CDR3, taken from reference TRBV7-6 and TRBJ2-7): GAGVSQSPRYKVTKRGQDVALRCDPISGHVSLYWYRQALGQGPEFLTYFNYEAQQDKSGLPNDRFSAERPEGSISTLTIQRTEQRDSAMYRCASSPGTSIAQDYEQYFGPGTRLTVT.

This clonotype was observed a few times. V usage is TRBV20-1 and J usage is TRBJ2-3; no clear D. The CDR3 totals 13 residues. CDR1 is DFQATT, CDR2 SNEGSKA, per germline (reference sequence). The V gene lost 5 bases and the J gene lost 2 bases, with 11 bases spanning the gap. CDR3: CSAALVLTDTQYF. DNA of the CDR3: TGCAGTGCTGCACTTGTTCTCACAGATACGCAGTATTTT.

CDR3 protein: CASSSAGGPHNEQFF. The CDR3 DNA reads as TGTGCCAGCAGTTCGGCGGGAGGGCCCCACAATGAGCAGTTCTTC. The rearrangement links TRBV28 to TRBJ2-1, with 9 bases that match TRBD2. The CDR3 totals 15 residues. The trim removed 4 bases at V and 5 bases at J, leaving 6 bases unmatched. CDR1 MDHEN and CDR2 SYDVKM come from the germline V gene.